This T cell receptor beta chain is from a study of T cell responses to AZD1222 COVID-19 vaccine. TCRdb's copy holds only in-frame clones and misses some; the assay was immunoSEQ multiplex PCR. The sample consists of approximately 140,000 clones, around nine tenths of them appearing once. The V and J ends lost 4 bases and 6 bases respectively, with 13 bases between them. The CDR3 runs 12 residues. Germline CDR1 and CDR2: GTSNPN and SVGIG (reference sequence). Sequencing used peripheral blood, obtained on day 0 of MenACWY control vaccination. The V call is TRBV30, the J call TRBJ2-7; unclear D gene. This TCR derives from an adult in good health. The CDR3 nucleotides read TGTGCCTGGATGGCCCGGTCGAGCGAGCAGTACTTC. It is translated as CAWMARSSEQYF.